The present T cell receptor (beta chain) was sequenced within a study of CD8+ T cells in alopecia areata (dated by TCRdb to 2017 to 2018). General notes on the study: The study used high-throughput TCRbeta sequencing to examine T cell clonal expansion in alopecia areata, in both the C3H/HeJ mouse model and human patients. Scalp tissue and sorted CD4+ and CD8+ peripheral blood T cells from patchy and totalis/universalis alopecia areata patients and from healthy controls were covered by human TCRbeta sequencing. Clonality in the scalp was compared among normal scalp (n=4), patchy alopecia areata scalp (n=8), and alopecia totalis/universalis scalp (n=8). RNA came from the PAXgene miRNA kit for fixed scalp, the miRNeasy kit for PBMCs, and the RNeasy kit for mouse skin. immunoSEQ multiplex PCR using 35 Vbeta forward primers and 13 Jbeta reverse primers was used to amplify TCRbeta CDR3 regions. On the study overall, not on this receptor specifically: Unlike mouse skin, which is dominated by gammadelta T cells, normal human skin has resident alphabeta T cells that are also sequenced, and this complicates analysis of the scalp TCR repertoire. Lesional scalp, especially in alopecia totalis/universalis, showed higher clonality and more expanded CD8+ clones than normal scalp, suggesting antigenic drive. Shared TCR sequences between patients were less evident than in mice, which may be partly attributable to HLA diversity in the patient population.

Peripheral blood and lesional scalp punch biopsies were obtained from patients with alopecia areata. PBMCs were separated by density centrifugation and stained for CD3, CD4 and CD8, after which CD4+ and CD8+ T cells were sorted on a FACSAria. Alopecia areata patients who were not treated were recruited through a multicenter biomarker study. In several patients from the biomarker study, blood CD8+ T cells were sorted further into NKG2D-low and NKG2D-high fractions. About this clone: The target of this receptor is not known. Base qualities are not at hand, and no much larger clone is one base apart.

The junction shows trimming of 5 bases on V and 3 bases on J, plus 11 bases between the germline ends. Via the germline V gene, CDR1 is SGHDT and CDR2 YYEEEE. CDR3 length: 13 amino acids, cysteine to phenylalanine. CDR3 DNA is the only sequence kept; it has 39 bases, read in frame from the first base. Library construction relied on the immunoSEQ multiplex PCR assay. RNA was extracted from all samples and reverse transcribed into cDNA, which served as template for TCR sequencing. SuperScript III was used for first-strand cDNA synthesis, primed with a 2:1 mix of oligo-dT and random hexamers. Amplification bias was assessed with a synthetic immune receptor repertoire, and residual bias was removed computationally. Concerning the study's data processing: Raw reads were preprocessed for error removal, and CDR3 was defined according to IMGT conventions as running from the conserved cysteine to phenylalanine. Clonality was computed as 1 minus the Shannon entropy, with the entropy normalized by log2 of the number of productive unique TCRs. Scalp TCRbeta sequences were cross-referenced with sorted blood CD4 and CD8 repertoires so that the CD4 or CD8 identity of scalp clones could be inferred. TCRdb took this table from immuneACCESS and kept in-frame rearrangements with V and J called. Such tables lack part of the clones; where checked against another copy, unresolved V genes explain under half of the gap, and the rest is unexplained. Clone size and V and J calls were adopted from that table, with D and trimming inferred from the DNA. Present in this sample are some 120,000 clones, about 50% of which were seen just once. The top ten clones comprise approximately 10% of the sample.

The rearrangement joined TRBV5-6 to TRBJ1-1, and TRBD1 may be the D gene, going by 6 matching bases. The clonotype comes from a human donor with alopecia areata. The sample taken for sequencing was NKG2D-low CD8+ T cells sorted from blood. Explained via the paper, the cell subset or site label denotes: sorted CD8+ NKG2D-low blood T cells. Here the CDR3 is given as CASSSGTYTEAFF. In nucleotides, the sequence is TGTGCCAGCAGTTCCGGGACATACACTGAAGCTTTCTTT.